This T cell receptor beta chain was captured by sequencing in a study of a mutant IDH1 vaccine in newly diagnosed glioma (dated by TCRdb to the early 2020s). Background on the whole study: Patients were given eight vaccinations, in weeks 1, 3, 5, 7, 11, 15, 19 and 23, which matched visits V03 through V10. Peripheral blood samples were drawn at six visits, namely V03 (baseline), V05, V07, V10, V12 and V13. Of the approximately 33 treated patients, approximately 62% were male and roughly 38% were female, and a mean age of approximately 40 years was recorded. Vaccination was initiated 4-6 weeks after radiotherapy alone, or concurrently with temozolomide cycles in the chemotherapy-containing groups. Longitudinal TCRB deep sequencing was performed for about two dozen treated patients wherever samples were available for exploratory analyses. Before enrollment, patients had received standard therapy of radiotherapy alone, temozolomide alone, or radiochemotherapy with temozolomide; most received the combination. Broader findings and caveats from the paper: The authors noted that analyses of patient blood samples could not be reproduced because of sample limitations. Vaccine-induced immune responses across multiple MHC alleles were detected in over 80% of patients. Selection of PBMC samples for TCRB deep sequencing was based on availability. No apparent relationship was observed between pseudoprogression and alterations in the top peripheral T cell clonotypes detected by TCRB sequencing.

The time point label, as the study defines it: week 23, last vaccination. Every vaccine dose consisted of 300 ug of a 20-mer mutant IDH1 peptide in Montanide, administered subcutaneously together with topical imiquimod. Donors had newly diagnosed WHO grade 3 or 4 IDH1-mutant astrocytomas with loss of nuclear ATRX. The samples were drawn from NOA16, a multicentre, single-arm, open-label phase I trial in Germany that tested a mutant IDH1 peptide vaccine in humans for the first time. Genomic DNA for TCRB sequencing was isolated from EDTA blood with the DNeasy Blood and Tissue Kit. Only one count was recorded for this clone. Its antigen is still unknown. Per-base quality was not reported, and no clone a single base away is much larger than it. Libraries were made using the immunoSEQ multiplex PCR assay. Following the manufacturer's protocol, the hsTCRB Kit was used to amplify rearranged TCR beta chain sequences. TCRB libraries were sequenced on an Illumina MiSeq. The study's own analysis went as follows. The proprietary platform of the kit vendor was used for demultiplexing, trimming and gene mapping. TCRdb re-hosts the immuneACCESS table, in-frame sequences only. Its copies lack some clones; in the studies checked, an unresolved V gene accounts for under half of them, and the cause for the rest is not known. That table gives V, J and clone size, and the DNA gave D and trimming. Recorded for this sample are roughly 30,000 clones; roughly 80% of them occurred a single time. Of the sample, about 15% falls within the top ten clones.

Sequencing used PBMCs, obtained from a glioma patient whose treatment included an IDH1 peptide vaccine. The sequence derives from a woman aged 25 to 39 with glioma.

The nucleotides are TGTGCCAGCAGTTTGCCTTTAGACAGGGACACCTACGAGCAGTACTTC. This translates into CASSLPLDRDTYEQYF. Rearrangement joined TRBV2 to TRBJ2-7, with TRBD1 matching 7 junction bases. Including cysteine and phenylalanine, the CDR3 has 16 amino acids. This entry keeps only the CDR3 DNA: 48 bases, framed from base 1. Via the germline V gene, CDR1 is SNHLY and CDR2 FYNNEI. At the junction V is shortened by 5 bases and J by 2 bases; bases outside the gene matches: 12.